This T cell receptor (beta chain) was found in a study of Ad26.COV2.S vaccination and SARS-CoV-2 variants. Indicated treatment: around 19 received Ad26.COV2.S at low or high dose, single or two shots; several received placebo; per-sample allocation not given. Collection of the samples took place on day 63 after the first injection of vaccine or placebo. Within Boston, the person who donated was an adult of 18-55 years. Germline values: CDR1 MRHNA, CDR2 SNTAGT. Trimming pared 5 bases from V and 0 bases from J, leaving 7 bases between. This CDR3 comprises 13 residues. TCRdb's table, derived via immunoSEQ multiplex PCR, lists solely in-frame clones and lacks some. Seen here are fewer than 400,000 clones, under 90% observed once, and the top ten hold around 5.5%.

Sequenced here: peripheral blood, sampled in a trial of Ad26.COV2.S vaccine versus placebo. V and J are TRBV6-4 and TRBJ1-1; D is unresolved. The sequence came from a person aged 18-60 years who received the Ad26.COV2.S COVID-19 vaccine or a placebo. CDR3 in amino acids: CASSKQMNTEAFF. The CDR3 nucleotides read TGTGCCAGCAGTAAACAGATGAACACTGAAGCTTTCTTT.